These 17 T cell receptor beta chains came from one sample sequenced in a study of cytomegalovirus exposure and HLA in healthy donors. Primers for the PCR totalled 60 Vbeta and 13 Jbeta. The protocol was immunoSEQ multiplex PCR, while the TCRdb copy is restricted to in-frame clones and leaves out a portion. Altogether approximately 80,000 clones are present, 65% to 75% being singletons, with the ten largest covering around 16%. Sequences were obtained from PBMCs. The source of these receptors is a woman aged 40 to 50 in good health and CMV-seropositive.

This clone appeared once. The rearrangement links TRBV9 to TRBJ2-5; 8 nucleotides match TRBD1. V lost 2 bases, J lost 4 bases, and 7 bases stayed unmatched. This CDR3 contains 15 residues. The germline CDR1 and CDR2 sequences are SGDLS and YYNGEE. The CDR3 region is CASSVQAGGIETQYF. CDR3 DNA: TGTGCCAGCAGCGTTCAGGCAGGGGGCATAGAGACCCAGTACTTC.

The gene calls are TRBV9 and TRBJ2-7, with TRBD1 identical over 10 bases. The CDR3 runs 15 residues. Per germline, CDR1 SGDLS and CDR2 YYNGEE. With V trimmed by 3 bases and J by 1 base, 4 bases remained unmatched. CDR3 residues: CASSGGTGVSYEQYF. The CDR3 nucleotides are TGTGCCAGCAGCGGCGGGACAGGGGTTTCCTACGAGCAGTACTTC.

V and J are TRBV28 and TRBJ1-2; D unclear. The CDR3 runs to 13 residues. The ends were cut back, 5 bases at V and 3 bases at J, with 10 bases in the middle. Germline CDR1 is MDHEN and CDR2 is SYDVKM. The CDR3 DNA sequence: TGTGCCAGCAGTCCCCTGGACTACTATGGCTACACCTTC. Its protein is CASSPLDYYGYTF.

The chain uses TRBV10-3 and TRBJ1-5; TRBD1 aligns across 8 bases. CDR3 size: 14 residues. After removal of 6 bases from V and 1 base from J, the junction contained 2 bases not matched to a gene. The germline V gene has CDR1 ENHRY and CDR2 SYGVKD. The CDR3 spells CAISGTGSNQPQHF. CDR3 nucleotides: TGTGCCATCAGCGGGACAGGAAGCAATCAGCCCCAGCATTTT.

The chain combines TRBV28 with TRBJ1-5; D perhaps matches TRBD1 (6 bases). Germline V gene data show CDR1 as MDHEN and CDR2 as SYDVKM. V gave up 3 bases and J gave up 6 bases, with 12 bases separating them. This CDR3 comprises 14 residues. The CDR3 DNA reads TGTGCCAGCAGTTTCCCGGGGGGGCCTCAGCCCCAGCATTTT. Protein: CASSFPGGPQPQHF.

The gene calls are TRBV9 and TRBJ2-5; TRBD2 matches 7 bases. Germline V gives CDR1 SGDLS, CDR2 YYNGEE. CDR3 size: 15 residues. The ends lost 0 bases at V and 2 bases at J; junction bases unmatched: 4. CDR3 amino acids: CASSVVGGKQETQYF. The DNA of the CDR3 is TGTGCCAGCAGCGTAGTGGGAGGGAAACAAGAGACCCAGTACTTC.

This clone occurred once. The genes are TRBV6-6 and TRBJ1-2; D is uncertain. This CDR3 is built from 12 residues. Germline V gives CDR1 MNHNY, CDR2 SVGAGI (reference sequence). CDR3 nucleotide sequence: TGTGTCACTTTTTTGAGCGGATATGGCTACACCTTC. Encoded protein: CVTFLSGYGYTF.

V and J are TRBV28 and TRBJ1-1; 7 bases align to TRBD1. Losses at the gene ends were 6 bases for V and 5 bases for J; bases not matched to a gene: 9. Germline CDR1 and CDR2: MDHEN and SYDVKM. CDR3 length: 14 residues. The CDR3 reads CASRQQGQGTEAFF. DNA for the CDR3: TGTGCCAGCAGGCAACAGGGGCAGGGGACTGAAGCTTTCTTT. The complete variable domain, with remaining parts taken from reference TRBV28 and TRBJ1-1, reads DVKVTQSSRYLVKRTGEKVFLECVQDMDHENMFWYRQDPGLGLRLIYFSYDVKMKEKGDIPEGYSVSREKKERFSLILESASTNQTSMYLCASRQQGQGTEAFFGQGTRLTVV.

In nucleotides, the CDR3 is TGTGCCAGTAGGCCCAGGGACATGAACACTGAAGCTTTCTTT. Translation: CASRPRDMNTEAFF. The V gene is TRBV19, the J gene TRBJ1-1; tentatively, D is TRBD1 (6 bases). The ends were cut back, 6 bases at V and 0 bases at J, with 11 bases in the middle. Germline V gene lookup returns CDR1 LNHDA and CDR2 SQIVND (reference sequence). CDR3 length: 14 amino acids.

The rearrangement uses TRBV5-1 and TRBJ2-7, with a tentative D call TRBD2 (5 bases). The CDR3 is 14 residues long. The germline CDR1 and CDR2 sequences are SGHRS and YFSETQ. Trimming cost V 2 bases and J 2 bases, with 11 bases left between them. CDR3 protein: CASSFGVRTYEQYF. CDR3 DNA: TGCGCCAGCAGCTTCGGGGTGCGGACCTACGAGCAGTACTTC.

The chain is built from TRBV19 and TRBJ1-5, with TRBD1 identical over 9 bases. Germline V gene sequence: CDR1 LNHDA, CDR2 SQIVND (reference sequence). The J segment lost 0 bases and the V segment lost 0 bases, leaving 12 bases of the junction unmatched. The CDR3 contains 20 residues. This CDR3 reads CASSIDAGQGGTYSNQPQHF. CDR3 DNA sequence: TGTGCCAGTAGTATAGATGCGGGACAGGGAGGAACCTATAGCAATCAGCCCCAGCATTTT.

The chain is built from TRBV7-2 and TRBJ2-7, with D unresolved. The CDR3 consists of 15 residues. From germline, CDR1 is SGHTA and CDR2 FQGNSA. Trimming took 1 base from V and 4 from J, leaving 14 bases between them. In DNA, the CDR3 is TGTGCCAGCAGCTTAGTCGAATGGCAAACGTACGAGCAGTACTTC. This sequence encodes CASSLVEWQTYEQYF.

This chain links TRBV5-1 with TRBJ2-3, with 7 bases matching TRBD1. Per germline, CDR1 SGHRS and CDR2 YFSETQ. The V and J ends lost 1 base and 4 bases, in that order; junction bases with no gene match: 0. The CDR3 contains 13 residues. The CDR3 region is CASSLQGADTQYF. The CDR3 coding sequence is TGCGCCAGCAGCTTGCAGGGGGCAGATACGCAGTATTTT.

There are a few counts of this clone. The chain joins TRBV19 to TRBJ1-4, with D tentatively TRBD1 (6 bases). Germline CDR1 is LNHDA and CDR2 is SQIVND (reference sequence). The CDR3 consists of 15 residues. The V end lost 6 bases, the J end lost 2 bases, and 13 bases lay between the germline ends. The DNA for the CDR3 is TGTGCCAGTAGCAAGTCAGGGGTCACTAATGAAAAACTGTTTTTT. Its protein product is CASSKSGVTNEKLFF.

The J gene is TRBJ1-1, the V gene TRBV28; weak D call: TRBD1 (5 bases). Trimming removed 5 bases from V and 6 bases from J, with 16 bases in between. Germline lookup yields CDR1 MDHEN and CDR2 SYDVKM. The CDR3 contains 14 residues. For the CDR3, the DNA is TGTGCCAGCAGTCCCCCGGGCGGGGGGGCTGAAGCTTTCTTT. Its protein is CASSPPGGGAEAFF.

The V call is TRBV7-8, the J call TRBJ2-1; a possible D gene is TRBD1 (6 bases). The germline CDR1 and CDR2 sequences are SGHVS and FQNEAQ. V was cut by 8 bases and J by 4 bases, with 12 bases left in between. The CDR3 consists of 13 residues. DNA for the CDR3: TGTGCCAGCCGCGGTGACAGGTACAATGAGCAGTTCTTC. Amino acid sequence: CASRGDRYNEQFF.

The chain links TRBV4-3 to TRBJ1-5; D gene uncertain. Germline CDR1 is LGHNA and CDR2 is YSLEER. V was clipped by 2 bases and J by 2 bases, with 13 bases between them. The CDR3 sequence is 16 residues long. The CDR3: CASSQTVAGGNQPQHF. CDR3 sequence (DNA): TGCGCCAGCAGCCAAACTGTTGCAGGTGGCAATCAGCCCCAGCATTTT.